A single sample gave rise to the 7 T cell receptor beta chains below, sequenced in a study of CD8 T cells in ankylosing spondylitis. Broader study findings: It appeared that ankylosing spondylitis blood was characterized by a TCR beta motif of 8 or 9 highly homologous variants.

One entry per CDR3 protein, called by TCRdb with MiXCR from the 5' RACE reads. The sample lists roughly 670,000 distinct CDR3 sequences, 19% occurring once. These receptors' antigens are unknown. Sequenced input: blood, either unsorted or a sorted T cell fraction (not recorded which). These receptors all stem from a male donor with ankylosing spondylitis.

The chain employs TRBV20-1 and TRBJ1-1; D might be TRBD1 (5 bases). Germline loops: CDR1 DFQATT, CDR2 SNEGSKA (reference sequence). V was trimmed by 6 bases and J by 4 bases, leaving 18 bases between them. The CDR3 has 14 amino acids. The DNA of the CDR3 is TGCAGTGCACCCTCGGGGGGTTCGAGCACTGAAGCTTTCTTT. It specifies CSAPSGGSSTEAFF.

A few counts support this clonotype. The CDR3 nucleotides read TGTGCCAGCACCCCGGGGACACACATGAACACTGAAGCTTTCTTT. The encoded protein is CASTPGTHMNTEAFF. This sequence joins TRBV7-9 and TRBJ1-1; TRBD1 is a possible D gene (6 bases). Deletions cut 7 bases from V and 0 bases from J, with 15 bases between. The CDR3 extends over 15 amino acids. CDR1 and CDR2 (germline): SEHNR, FQNEAQ (reference sequence).

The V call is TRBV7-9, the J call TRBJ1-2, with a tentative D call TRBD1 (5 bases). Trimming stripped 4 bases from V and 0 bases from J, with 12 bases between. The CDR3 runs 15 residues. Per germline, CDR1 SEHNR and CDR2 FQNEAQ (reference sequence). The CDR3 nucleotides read TGTGCCAGCAGCTCATGGGACGGGCCTAACTATGGCTACACCTTC. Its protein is CASSSWDGPNYGYTF.

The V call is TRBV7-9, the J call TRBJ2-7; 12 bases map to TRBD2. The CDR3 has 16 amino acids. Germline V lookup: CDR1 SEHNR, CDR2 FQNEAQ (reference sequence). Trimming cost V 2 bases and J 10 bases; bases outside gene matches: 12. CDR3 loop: CASSLWASGGASVQYF. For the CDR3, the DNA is TGTGCCAGCAGCTTATGGGCTAGCGGGGGGGCCTCTGTTCAGTACTTC.

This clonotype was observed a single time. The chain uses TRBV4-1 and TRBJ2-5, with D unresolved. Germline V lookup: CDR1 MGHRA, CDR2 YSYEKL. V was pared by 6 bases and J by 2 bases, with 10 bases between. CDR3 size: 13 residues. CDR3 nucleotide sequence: TGCGCCAGCAGTCATTTGAATCAAGAGACCCAGTACTTC. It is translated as CASSHLNQETQYF.

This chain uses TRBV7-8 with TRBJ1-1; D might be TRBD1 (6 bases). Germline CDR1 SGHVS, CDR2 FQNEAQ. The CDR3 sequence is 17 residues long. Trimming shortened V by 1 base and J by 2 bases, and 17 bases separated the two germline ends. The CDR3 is CASSLGPQMGGNTEAFF. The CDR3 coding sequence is TGTGCCAGCAGCTTAGGACCTCAGATGGGGGGCAACACTGAAGCTTTCTTT.

CDR3 sequence (DNA): TGTGCCAGCAGTTTATTGGGACATCCTGGAAACACCATATATTTT. Amino acids: CASSLLGHPGNTIYF. The chain carries TRBV12-3 or TRBV12-4 and TRBJ1-3, with D possibly TRBD1 on 6 matching bases. The length of the CDR3 is 15 residues. The germline V and J ends were trimmed by 2 bases and 2 bases, with 10 bases remaining between them.